A selection of T cell receptor beta chains follows, all from one sample in a study of blood T cells in healthy people across ages. TCRdb processed the 5' RACE reads anew with MiXCR; each CDR3 protein has one entry. The sample carries approximately 1,700,000 distinct CDR3 sequences, roughly two fifths recorded once. The sample taken for sequencing was blood. Receptor source: a human donor in good health. Both conserved end residues are part of each CDR3. D genes are given only for firm matches. A row's size may be missing; if present it is once, few, many or a size class.

v_gene	d_gene	abundance	CDR3aa
TRBV25-1	-	-	CASSEAGGYTF
TRBV7-2	-	few	CASSLGVVSGLFSDTQYF
TRBV27	-	few	CASSLTAGFYGYTF
TRBV5-1	-	-	CASSLAWESEQYF
TRBV28	-	-	CASMVTHDYEQYF
TRBV5-1	-	few	CASSPDGYQPQHF
TRBV9	-	-	CASSVAEGGAFF
TRBV10-3	-	-	CAINTDGNYGYTF
TRBV2	-	-	CASSENSMNTEAFF
TRBV27	-	-	CASSTQGHNQPQHF
TRBV20-1	-	-	CSAPKGGGITHTQYF
TRBV7-2	-	few	CASSLGETTYEQYF
TRBV20-1	-	few	CSASRELGRPQHF
TRBV7-9	-	-	CASSLGGVFNSPLHF
TRBV6-6	-	-	CASSWGRGRENIQYF
TRBV12-3/TRBV12-4	TRBD1	few	CASSLIKGQGYHEQYF
TRBV27	-	few	CANSLTDSYEQYF
TRBV4-3	TRBD2	-	CASSQDRASGGAEQFF
TRBV20-1	TRBD1	-	CSASDRGNQPQHF
TRBV20-1	TRBD2	-	CSARVGLAGATYEQYF
TRBV5-1	TRBD2	-	CASSPGEGSWETQYF
TRBV20-1	TRBD1	-	CSARRQGGLAGANVLTF
TRBV15	-	few	CAASRVSGRKLFF
TRBV25-1	TRBD1	few	CASTHRTGRNEQYF
TRBV7-3	TRBD1	-	CASSLSGRAPPGQGVGANVLTF
TRBV2	TRBD2	-	CASSQTSGGPSSYNEQFF
TRBV20-1	-	-	CSAIGQPNSYEQYF
TRBV5-6	TRBD2	-	CASSSGGLAEETQYF
TRBV9	-	-	CASSVGAGTYSGNTIYF
TRBV7-9	TRBD1	few	CASSPRQGPGEKLFF
TRBV7-2	-	once	CASSLVSSDYEQYF
TRBV5-1	-	-	CASSLAGFFNSPLHF
TRBV21-1	-	-	CASSNGRGKGNEQFF
TRBV29-1	-	few	CSVAQGETQYF
TRBV12-3/TRBV12-4	TRBD1	-	CASSTDRGPGYGYTF
TRBV14	-	-	CASSHVEGLVTEAFF
TRBV4-3	-	-	CASSQDFGLILGKNIQYF
TRBV5-1	-	-	CASSLSGGPGELFF
TRBV5-5	-	few	CASSWGATETQYF
TRBV5-1	TRBD2	-	CASSLALRGGVDEQYF
TRBV6-6	-	few	CASSGIRGGDGYTF
TRBV7-3	TRBD2	-	CASSLGLAGGTGELFF
TRBV6-2/TRBV6-3	-	few	CASSTPQVGADEQYF
TRBV28	-	-	CASSLSRRRVSYEQYF
TRBV28	TRBD2	-	CASSPGGARSYNEQFF
TRBV5-6	-	-	CASSFKGPGFGYTF
TRBV5-1	TRBD1	many	CASSLRDRGTDTQYF
TRBV7-2	-	few	CASSYPPPNEQFF
TRBV12-3/TRBV12-4	TRBD2	-	CASSQNILADHYNEQFF
TRBV5-5	-	-	CASSPAPARANYGYTF
TRBV5-1	TRBD2	-	CASSLELAGGNEQYF
TRBV29-1	-	-	CSAGPLTGELFF
TRBV6-2/TRBV6-3	TRBD2	-	CASSYSKLRGGIHNEQFF
TRBV2	-	few	CASGMESNQPQHF